These 32 T cell receptor beta chains were sequenced from one sample in a study of T cells in Graves' hyperthyroidism and ophthalmopathy. RNA transcripts were the template for amplifying TCR beta CDR3 regions. With the HTBI primer set, the TCR CDR3 went through a first round of RT-PCR. TCRdb re-analysed the multiplex PCR reads in MiXCR, keeping a single row per CDR3 protein. The repertoire holds 530,000 or so distinct CDR3 sequences, with around 42% as singletons. The sample consisted of peripheral blood or thyroid tissue (not recorded which). These receptors were collected from a woman aged 18-35 years with Graves' hyperthyroidism.

The genes are TRBV7-2 and TRBJ2-5, with 8 bases that match TRBD1. The CDR3 runs 13 residues. The junction had 10 bases not matched to a gene; V was cut back by 11 bases and J by 5 bases. The germline gives CDR1 SGHTA, CDR2 FQGNSA. The CDR3 DNA reads TGTGCCCCAGACAGGGGTGCAGGGGAGACCCAGTACTTC. Residues: CAPDRGAGETQYF.

This clonotype was picked up many times. V is TRBV20-1 and J is TRBJ1-5; D gene uncertain. The CDR3 has 13 amino acids. V gave up 0 bases and J gave up 4 bases, with 7 bases separating them. Germline loops: CDR1 DFQATT, CDR2 SNEGSKA (reference sequence). Here the CDR3 DNA reads TGCAGTGCTAGAGAAGTAGCGAATCAGCCCCAGCATTTT. It translates to CSAREVANQPQHF.

CDR3 coding DNA: TGTGCCAGCAGCTTAGAGGGGGCGGGGGCGCGGAGCTATGGCTACACCTTC. Its translation: CASSLEGAGARSYGYTF. The chain combines TRBV13 with TRBJ1-2; 7 bases are a match to TRBD1. V was clipped by 1 base and J by 4 bases; unmatched bases: 12. Germline V gene data show CDR1 as PRHDT and CDR2 as FYEKMQ (reference sequence). The length of the CDR3 is 17 residues.

Points on this clonotype: An end of the junction does not agree with germline; a read error may underlie this. This rearrangement joins TRBV29-1 to TRBJ1-2, with D perhaps TRBD1 (6 bases). This CDR3 spans 10 amino acids. Per germline, CDR1 SQVTM and CDR2 ANQGSEA. The CDR3 DNA sequence: TGCAGCGCCGAGACAGGAGGCTACACCTTT. Translating gives CSAETGGYTF. Variable domain in full (rest from reference TRBV29-1 and TRBJ1-2): SAVISQKPSRDICQRGTSLTIQCQVDSQVTMMFWYRQQPGQSLTLIATANQGSEATYESGFVIDKFPISRPNLTFSTLTVSNMSPEDSSIYLCSAETGGYTFGSGTRLTVV.

CDR3 loop: CASSPRRTDTQYF. The DNA of the CDR3 is TGTGCCAGCAGCCCTCGGCGCACAGATACGCAGTATTTT. This sequence joins TRBV7-6 and TRBJ2-3; D is uncertain. This CDR3 contains 13 residues. The V gene lost 5 bases and the J gene lost 1 base, with 7 bases spanning the gap. Germline V CDR1 and CDR2: SGHVS, FNYEAQ.

This clonotype has a handful of counts. This chain uses TRBV5-5 with TRBJ2-2, with D tentatively TRBD2 (6 bases). The CDR3 has 16 residues. Deletions cut 2 bases from V and 5 bases from J, with 16 bases between. The germline CDR1 and CDR2 sequences are SGHKS and YYEKEE (reference sequence). CDR3 region: CASSLIGRGGTGELFF. In nucleotides, the CDR3 is TGTGCCAGCAGCTTAATAGGAAGAGGAGGGACCGGGGAGCTGTTTTTT.

In its sample, this clonotype was seen many times. The V and J genes are TRBV5-1 and TRBJ2-7, with D tentatively TRBD1 (6 bases). The length of the CDR3 is 14 residues. CDR1 SGHRS and CDR2 YFSETQ come from the germline V gene. V lost 0 bases and J 5 bases, leaving 12 bases between the germline ends. The CDR3 nucleotides read TGCGCCAGCAGCTTGGATGGCAGGGGAAACGAGCAGTACTTC. This codes for CASSLDGRGNEQYF. Variable domain in full (rest from reference TRBV5-1 and TRBJ2-7): KAGVTQTPRYLIKTRGQQVTLSCSPISGHRSVSWYQQTPGQGLQFLFEYFSETQRNKGNFPGRFSGRQFSNSRSEMNVSTLELGDSALYLCASSLDGRGNEQYFGPGTRLTVT.

Ten or more counts support this clonotype. The chain links TRBV12-3 or TRBV12-4 to TRBJ1-2; D is perhaps TRBD1 (6 bases). The ends were cut back, 5 bases at V and 1 base at J, with 17 bases in the middle. The CDR3 has 16 amino acids. CDR3 in DNA: TGTGCCAGCAGTGCCCGGGGGCGACCTATTAACTATGGCTACACCTTC. It yields the protein CASSARGRPINYGYTF.

This clonotype was detected many times. This chain links TRBV7-9 with TRBJ2-6; D is ambiguous. The CDR3 is made up of 16 amino acids. The germline CDR1 and CDR2 sequences are SEHNR and FQNEAQ (reference sequence). Trimming removed 3 bases from V and 0 bases from J, with 9 bases in between. This chain's CDR3 is CASSLTGDSGANVLTF. The CDR3 DNA follows: TGTGCCAGCAGCTTGACTGGGGACTCTGGGGCCAACGTCCTGACTTTC.

As to this clonotype: A much larger clone lies a single base off, so this may be a read error. No conserved phenylalanine or tryptophan is present at the end of the CDR3, so a read error is the likely explanation. This chain links TRBV7-6 with TRBJ2-7, with D possibly matching TRBD1 (6 bases). This CDR3 comprises 14 residues. Germline-derived CDR1 and CDR2 are SGHVS and FNYEAQ. V lost 5 bases, J lost 4 bases, and 15 bases lay in between. CDR3 sequence reads: CASSKTGHLYEQYL. The CDR3 DNA is TGTGCCAGCAGCAAAACGGGACACCTATACGAGCAGTACCTC.

The CDR3 DNA reads as TGTGCCAGCAGCGGGACAGGGGCCCAGTACTTC. This codes for CASSGTGAQYF. The chain recombines TRBV7-6 with TRBJ2-5; 10 bases match TRBD1. The germline gives CDR1 SGHVS, CDR2 FNYEAQ. J gave up 9 bases and V 5 bases, and 0 bases lay outside the gene matches. The CDR3 has 11 amino acids.

This clonotype was recorded at least ten times. Compared with germline, one end of the junction differs, possibly owing to a read error. This rearrangement joins TRBV12-3 or TRBV12-4 to TRBJ2-5; a weak D match, TRBD1 (5 bases). The CDR3 runs 12 residues. Written as DNA, the CDR3 is TGTGCCAGCAGTCGGGCCCAGGGTAACGTTGACTTC. Translation gives CASSRAQGNVDF.

This chain uses TRBV10-3 with TRBJ2-3; D might be TRBD1 (5 bases). V lost 9 bases to trimming and J lost 6 bases, with 16 bases between them. The CDR3 extends over 13 amino acids. Germline loops: CDR1 ENHRY, CDR2 SYGVKD. The CDR3 bases are TGTGCCATGAGTCCGGGTGCAGGGGATACGCAGTATTTT. Its protein product is CAMSPGAGDTQYF.

This clonotype was recorded many times. The chain couples TRBV7-6 to TRBJ2-7; D gene ambiguous. Germline CDR1 reads SGHVS; CDR2 reads FNYEAQ. This CDR3 is built from 13 residues. Trimming shortened V by 4 bases and J by 3 bases, and 10 bases separated the two germline ends. In nucleotides, the CDR3 is TGTGCCAGCAGCTCCCGGGCCTTCTACGAGCAGTACTTC. Its translation: CASSSRAFYEQYF.

The genes are TRBV6-5 and TRBJ2-5, with 8 nucleotides matching TRBD1. Trimming cost V 0 bases and J 9 bases; bases outside gene matches: 9. The CDR3 contains 15 residues. Germline CDR1 is MNHEY and CDR2 is SVGAGI. CDR3 DNA sequence: TGTGCCAGCAGTTACTCGGCAGGGGGCAAGCAGCCCCAGTACTTC. It translates to CASSYSAGGKQPQYF.

Many counts were recorded for this clonotype. The chain combines TRBV6-6 with TRBJ1-1, with D perhaps TRBD1 (5 bases). The CDR3 contains 16 residues. Germline CDR1 MNHNY, CDR2 SVGAGI (reference sequence). V lost 1 base and J 2 bases, leaving 14 bases between the germline ends. The CDR3 nucleotides are TGTGCCAGCAGTTACTTGAGCAGACAGCTTAACACTGAAGCTTTCTTT. Its translation is CASSYLSRQLNTEAFF.

V is TRBV20-1 and J is TRBJ2-3; TRBD2 matches 11 bases. V dropped 1 base and J dropped 4; count of bases not matched to a gene: 7. Germline V gene lookup returns CDR1 DFQATT and CDR2 SNEGSKA (reference sequence). CDR3 size: 16 residues. The CDR3 protein is CSARVPTSGSADTQYF. CDR3 in DNA: TGCAGTGCTAGAGTCCCTACTAGCGGGAGCGCAGATACGCAGTATTTT.

The chain links TRBV24-1 to TRBJ2-5, with TRBD2 identical over 10 bases. This CDR3 has 13 residues. Trimming at V came to 3 bases and at J to 7 bases, leaving 1 base not matched to a gene. Germline V gene data show CDR1 as KGHDR and CDR2 as SFDVKD. For the CDR3, the DNA is TGTGCCACCAGTGATGCTAGCGGGGGGACCCAGTACTTC. Protein: CATSDASGGTQYF.

The J gene is TRBJ1-1, the V gene TRBV20-1; possible D gene TRBD1, 5 bases. The germline CDR1 and CDR2 sequences are DFQATT and SNEGSKA (reference sequence). This CDR3 is built from 13 residues. Trimming left V 6 bases short and J 5 bases short, with 16 bases between. This CDR3 is CSASLEGETEAFF. Written as DNA, the CDR3 is TGCAGTGCGTCTCTAGAAGGGGAGACTGAAGCTTTCTTT.

The chain recombines TRBV19 with TRBJ2-7; TRBD2 matches at 13 bases. The V gene's germline CDR1 is LNHDA and CDR2 SQIVND (reference sequence). The length of the CDR3 is 14 residues. J was trimmed by 6 bases and V by 4 bases; bases with no gene match: 3. CDR3 residues: CASSNGLAGAEQYF. CDR3 in DNA: TGTGCCAGTAGTAATGGACTAGCGGGAGCCGAGCAGTACTTC.

As regards this clonotype: One end of the junction is discordant with germline, which a read error may explain. The chain employs TRBV6-5 and TRBJ2-7, with D possibly TRBD2 on 5 matching bases. Germline-derived CDR1 and CDR2 are MNHEY and SVGAGI. The CDR3 runs to 15 residues. The CDR3 spells CASSDSNRYGVEQYF. In DNA form, the CDR3 reads TGTGCCAGCAGTGACTCGAACAGATACGGGGTGGAGCAGTACTTC.

This chain links TRBV19 with TRBJ1-5; the D gene is possibly TRBD1 (5 bases). This CDR3 has 14 amino acids. The V gene lost 8 bases and the J gene lost 0 bases, with 11 bases spanning the gap. The germline gives CDR1 LNHDA, CDR2 SQIVND (reference sequence). CDR3 in DNA: TGTGCCAGTCATGGGGCCGCTAGCAATCAGCCCCAGCATTTT. Its translation is CASHGAASNQPQHF. The full variable domain, completed using reference TRBV19 and TRBJ1-5, is DGGITQSPKYLFRKEGQNVTLSCEQNLNHDAMYWYRQDPGQGLRLIYYSQIVNDFQKGDIAEGYSVSREKKESFPLTVTSAQKNPTAFYLCASHGAASNQPQHFGDGTRLSIL.

This chain links TRBV11-2 with TRBJ1-1, with D tentatively TRBD1 (5 bases). The V and J ends lost 5 bases and 7 bases respectively, with 17 bases between them. This CDR3 has 14 residues. Germline assignment: CDR1 SGHAT and CDR2 FQNNGV. Here the CDR3 reads CASSPPGRPNEAFF. Written as DNA, the CDR3 is TGTGCCAGCAGCCCACCGGGACGGCCGAATGAAGCTTTCTTT.

V and J are TRBV7-2 and TRBJ1-1; perhaps TRBD1 as D (5 bases). Germline V CDR1 and CDR2: SGHTA, FQGNSA. V was cut by 4 bases and J by 11 bases, with 11 bases left in between. There are 11 residues in the CDR3. CDR3 DNA: TGTGCCAGCAGCTCAAGGGACCGCGCTTTCTTT. This sequence encodes CASSSRDRAFF.

This clonotype was counted a single time. A read error may produce the germline difference seen at one junction end. V and J are TRBV7-9 and TRBJ2-5; 14 bases are shared with TRBD2. Germline V gives CDR1 SEHNR, CDR2 FQNEAQ (reference sequence). This CDR3 is 15 amino acids long. For the CDR3, the DNA is TGTGCCAGCAGCTTAACTTACGGGACTAGCGGGAGCCCTCGCTTC. This codes for CASSLTYGTSGSPRF.

This clonotype was recorded at least ten times. This chain connects TRBV19 to TRBJ1-2; D gene uncertain. CDR1 is LNHDA, CDR2 SQIVND, per germline (reference sequence). Between the trimmed V and J ends, which lost 5 bases and 3 bases, there was a span of 10 bases. There are 13 residues in the CDR3. The CDR3 DNA is TGTGCCAGTAGTCTGCGGCGGGACTATGGCTACACCTTC. Encoded protein: CASSLRRDYGYTF. Full variable domain (outside the CDR3, taken from reference TRBV19 and TRBJ1-2): DGGITQSPKYLFRKEGQNVTLSCEQNLNHDAMYWYRQDPGQGLRLIYYSQIVNDFQKGDIAEGYSVSREKKESFPLTVTSAQKNPTAFYLCASSLRRDYGYTFGSGTRLTVV.

V is TRBV7-9 and J is TRBJ1-2; tentative D call: TRBD1 (5 bases). The CDR3 is 13 residues long. Germline V gene lookup returns CDR1 SEHNR and CDR2 FQNEAQ (reference sequence). V was shortened by 5 bases and J by 8 bases, with 15 bases between the two germline ends. The chain's CDR3 is CASSPSGTRGYTF. Written as DNA, the CDR3 is TGTGCCAGCAGCCCGTCCGGGACCAGGGGCTACACCTTC.

In DNA, the CDR3 is TGCAGTGCCCAGGCCGGTGTGGCAGAGAGCAATCAGCCCCAGCATTTT. Its translation is CSAQAGVAESNQPQHF. The chain is built from TRBV20-1 and TRBJ1-5; D ambiguous. The CDR3 has 16 amino acids. With 6 bases removed from V and 1 base from J, the gap between germline ends came to 19 bases. Germline V lookup: CDR1 DFQATT, CDR2 SNEGSKA (reference sequence).

Worth noting for this clonotype: One base away lies a much larger clone, so this may be a sequencing read error. The genes are TRBV7-9 and TRBJ1-1; the D is unclear. V dropped 10 bases and J dropped 3 bases, with 18 bases sitting between them. This CDR3 is 14 amino acids long. Germline V lookup: CDR1 SEHNR, CDR2 FQNEAQ (reference sequence). The CDR3 region has the DNA TGTGCCAACAGTTCTGACCCGGGTTACACTGAAGCTTTCTTT. Protein product: CANSSDPGYTEAFF.

This clonotype has more than one count but fewer than ten. The chain employs TRBV24-1 and TRBJ1-2, with a possible D match to TRBD1 (5 bases). This CDR3 spans 15 amino acids. The germline CDR1 and CDR2 sequences are KGHDR and SFDVKD. V lost 2 bases, J lost 5 bases, and 14 bases lay in between. CDR3 DNA sequence: TGTGCCACCAGTGATTCGGGGGTCTTCGGTTATGGCTACACCTTC. The encoded protein is CATSDSGVFGYGYTF.

The rearrangement joins TRBV15 to TRBJ2-2, with a possible D match to TRBD1 (5 bases). Germline V gene sequence: CDR1 LNHNV, CDR2 YYDKDF (reference sequence). This CDR3 has 16 amino acids. V lost 0 bases and J 0 bases, leaving 8 bases between the germline ends. Written as DNA, the CDR3 is TGTGCCACCAGCAGAGAAGTAGGGGCGAACACCGGGGAGCTGTTTTTT. Protein: CATSREVGANTGELFF.

The V call is TRBV29-1, the J call TRBJ1-5, with TRBD1 as a possible D gene (5 bases). V was shortened by 8 bases and J by 4 bases, with 9 bases between the two germline ends. The CDR3 runs 11 residues. The germline V gene has CDR1 SQVTM and CDR2 ANQGSEA. The CDR3 protein is CSFGGNQPQHF. The CDR3, as DNA: TGCAGCTTCGGGGGTAATCAGCCCCAGCATTTT.